The present TCR beta chain was sequenced within a study of blood T cells in healthy people across ages. The J segment lost 4 bases and the V segment lost 5 bases, leaving 7 bases of the junction unmatched. Germline-derived CDR1 and CDR2 are SGHDN and FVKESK. The length of the CDR3 is 16 residues. With a J-beta primer mix and a sample-barcoded 5' primer, a second PCR ran roughly 6 to 11 cycles. MiXCR, applied by TCRdb to the 5' RACE reads, yields one record per CDR3 protein. The sample lists 720,000 or so distinct CDR3 sequences; roughly two fifths were seen once. There are many counts of this clonotype.

The chain is built from TRBV14 and TRBJ2-7; 14 bases are shared with TRBD2. This receptor was taken from a man older than 75 in good health. The source material was blood. The CDR3 protein is CASSSGLAGVRYEQYF. In nucleotides, the CDR3 is TGTGCCAGCAGCTCGGGACTAGCGGGAGTTAGGTACGAGCAGTACTTC.